This T cell receptor (beta chain) was sequenced during a study of blood T cell repertoires in COVID-19. Study-level information: COVID-19 samples collected from the United States, Italy and Spain covered acute and convalescent phases. PBMCs, B-cell-depleted T cells, or T cells were the source of the cDNA or gDNA that made up the material.

Per the germline V gene, CDR1 is WNHNN and CDR2 is SYGVQD (reference sequence). Trimming shortened V by 3 bases and J by 4 bases, and 18 bases separated the two germline ends. The CDR3 is 16 amino acids. TCRdb keeps only in-frame clones here, not all; method: immunoSEQ multiplex PCR. The profile shows 650,000 to 800,000 clones, more than 80% of them singletons. Sequencing was performed on peripheral blood. The chain uses TRBV10-1 and TRBJ1-2; tentative D call: TRBD1 (6 bases). The sequence came from a woman between 18 and 30 years old with acute or convalescent COVID-19. Here the CDR3 reads CASSDGLKQGGYGYTF. CDR3 DNA sequence: TGCGCCAGCAGTGATGGTTTAAAACAGGGCGGCTATGGCTACACCTTC.